The rows below give T cell receptor beta chains drawn from one sample of a study of CD8 T cells in ankylosing spondylitis. TCRdb reanalysed the 5' RACE reads using MiXCR and keeps one entry per CDR3 protein. The sample consists of a few hundred thousand distinct CDR3 sequences, 20% to 25% of them appearing once. Sequenced: blood, either unsorted or a sorted T cell fraction (not recorded which). These receptors all stem from a male donor with ankylosing spondylitis or in good health (not recorded which). The CDR3 runs from the conserved cysteine through the conserved F or W. A D gene is named only where the DNA matches it firmly. The size field is filled for only some rows; it gives once, few, many or a size class.

clone_size: few; v_call: TRBV2; d_call: TRBD1; j_call: TRBJ2-1; cdr3_aa: CASTTEGASYNEQFF; cdr3_nt: TGTGCCAGCACCACAGAGGGGGCGTCCTACAATGAGCAGTTCTTC
clone_size: few; v_call: TRBV7-3; d_call: NA; j_call: TRBJ2-1; cdr3_aa: CASSLTHSSYNEQFF; cdr3_nt: TGTGCCAGCAGCTTAACCCATAGCTCCTACAATGAGCAGTTCTTC
clone_size: NA; v_call: TRBV27; d_call: NA; j_call: TRBJ2-1; cdr3_aa: CASSALDRGLAAYNEQFF; cdr3_nt: TGTGCCAGCAGTGCCCTTGACAGGGGACTAGCAGCCTACAATGAGCAGTTCTTC
clone_size: many; v_call: TRBV25-1; d_call: NA; j_call: TRBJ1-2; cdr3_aa: CASSELGINYGYTF; cdr3_nt: TGTGCCAGCAGTGAATTGGGGATCAACTATGGCTACACCTTC
clone_size: NA; v_call: TRBV12-3/TRBV12-4; d_call: NA; j_call: TRBJ2-5; cdr3_aa: CASTPTAGGSETQYF; cdr3_nt: TGTGCCAGCACCCCCACCGCAGGAGGTTCAGAGACCCAGTACTTC
clone_size: many; v_call: TRBV5-1; d_call: TRBD1; j_call: TRBJ1-4; cdr3_aa: CASSRRGQSNEKLFF; cdr3_nt: TGCGCCAGCAGCCGGCGGGGACAGTCTAATGAAAAACTGTTTTTT
clone_size: once; v_call: TRBV12-3/TRBV12-4; d_call: TRBD1; j_call: TRBJ2-2; cdr3_aa: CASGEWDRGTGELFF; cdr3_nt: TGTGCCAGCGGGGAGTGGGACAGGGGCACCGGGGAGCTGTTTTTT
clone_size: NA; v_call: TRBV24-1; d_call: TRBD2; j_call: TRBJ2-1; cdr3_aa: CATSELAGGYNEQFF; cdr3_nt: TGTGCCACCAGTGAACTAGCGGGGGGATACAATGAGCAGTTCTTC
clone_size: few; v_call: TRBV5-6; d_call: NA; j_call: TRBJ2-7; cdr3_aa: CASSRDQYEQYF; cdr3_nt: TGTGCCAGCAGCCGGGACCAATACGAGCAGTACTTC
clone_size: many; v_call: TRBV9; d_call: NA; j_call: TRBJ2-7; cdr3_aa: CASSPGQIYEQYF; cdr3_nt: TGTGCCAGCAGCCCCGGGCAGATCTACGAGCAGTACTTC
clone_size: NA; v_call: TRBV11-2; d_call: TRBD2; j_call: TRBJ2-1; cdr3_aa: CASSWTSNEQFF; cdr3_nt: TGTGCCAGCAGCTGGACTAGCAATGAGCAGTTCTTC
clone_size: NA; v_call: TRBV12-3/TRBV12-4; d_call: NA; j_call: TRBJ1-1; cdr3_aa: CASSPRQVLLNTEAFF; cdr3_nt: TGTGCCAGCAGTCCTAGACAGGTACTATTGAACACTGAAGCTTTCTTT
clone_size: NA; v_call: TRBV6-1; d_call: NA; j_call: TRBJ1-6; cdr3_aa: CASSRRQAPGTYNSPLHF; cdr3_nt: TGTGCCAGCAGCCGACGACAGGCTCCCGGTACCTATAATTCACCCCTCCACTTT
clone_size: few; v_call: TRBV15; d_call: NA; j_call: TRBJ2-3; cdr3_aa: CATSIQELGYTQYF; cdr3_nt: TGTGCCACCAGCATCCAGGAGCTCGGATATACGCAGTATTTT
clone_size: few; v_call: TRBV11-2; d_call: TRBD2; j_call: TRBJ2-1; cdr3_aa: CASSSREGSGGAILNNEQFF; cdr3_nt: TGTGCCAGCAGCTCACGGGAGGGGAGCGGGGGGGCCATTCTCAACAATGAGCAGTTCTTC
clone_size: NA; v_call: TRBV7-3; d_call: NA; j_call: TRBJ2-1; cdr3_aa: CASSLTGLPSNEQFF; cdr3_nt: TGTGCCAGCAGCTTAACGGGCCTACCTTCCAATGAGCAGTTCTTC
clone_size: NA; v_call: TRBV9; d_call: TRBD2; j_call: TRBJ2-1; cdr3_aa: CASSTTSGAYNEQFF; cdr3_nt: TGTGCCAGCAGCACTACTAGCGGAGCTTACAATGAGCAGTTCTTC
clone_size: once; v_call: TRBV6-5; d_call: NA; j_call: TRBJ1-1; cdr3_aa: CASSSTLHRNTEAFF; cdr3_nt: TGTGCCAGCAGTTCGACCCTTCATAGGAACACTGAAGCTTTCTTT
clone_size: few; v_call: TRBV10-3; d_call: TRBD1; j_call: TRBJ2-7; cdr3_aa: CAISGTGGTYEQYF; cdr3_nt: TGTGCCATCAGCGGGACAGGTGGAACCTACGAGCAGTACTTC
clone_size: few; v_call: TRBV7-2; d_call: NA; j_call: TRBJ2-2; cdr3_aa: CASTKRGGEDTGELFF; cdr3_nt: TGTGCCAGCACCAAACGGGGCGGGGAGGACACCGGGGAGCTGTTTTTT
clone_size: few; v_call: TRBV7-9; d_call: NA; j_call: TRBJ2-1; cdr3_aa: CASSPTAEGGAYNEQFF; cdr3_nt: TGTGCCAGCAGCCCGACTGCCGAAGGGGGGGCCTACAATGAGCAGTTCTTC
clone_size: NA; v_call: TRBV20-1; d_call: NA; j_call: TRBJ2-3; cdr3_aa: CSARGGRVSTDTQYF; cdr3_nt: TGCAGTGCTAGAGGAGGCAGGGTGAGCACAGATACGCAGTATTTT
clone_size: few; v_call: TRBV12-3/TRBV12-4; d_call: TRBD1; j_call: TRBJ2-5; cdr3_aa: CASSVNRGEETQYF; cdr3_nt: TGTGCCAGCAGCGTGAACAGGGGTGAAGAGACCCAGTACTTC
clone_size: NA; v_call: TRBV5-4; d_call: TRBD2; j_call: TRBJ2-3; cdr3_aa: CASSLALADTTDTQYF; cdr3_nt: TGTGCCAGCAGCTTGGCTCTAGCGGATACCACAGATACGCAGTATTTT
clone_size: NA; v_call: TRBV7-9; d_call: TRBD1; j_call: TRBJ2-1; cdr3_aa: CASSGRSRDRDYNEQFF; cdr3_nt: TGTGCCAGCAGCGGTCGATCGCGGGACAGGGATTACAATGAGCAGTTCTTC
clone_size: once; v_call: TRBV30; d_call: NA; j_call: TRBJ2-3; cdr3_aa: CAWSVASPAGTQYF; cdr3_nt: TGTGCCTGGAGTGTAGCGTCACCCGCGGGTACGCAGTATTTT
clone_size: many; v_call: TRBV12-3/TRBV12-4; d_call: NA; j_call: TRBJ2-7; cdr3_aa: CASSGRAYEQYF; cdr3_nt: TGTGCCAGCAGTGGAAGGGCTTACGAGCAGTACTTC
clone_size: once; v_call: TRBV7-3; d_call: TRBD2; j_call: TRBJ2-3; cdr3_aa: CASSLIGGGASDTQYF; cdr3_nt: TGTGCCAGCAGCTTAATAGGCGGGGGGGCATCAGATACGCAGTATTTT
clone_size: few; v_call: TRBV7-8; d_call: TRBD2; j_call: TRBJ2-7; cdr3_aa: CASSLAGRAEQYF; cdr3_nt: TGTGCCAGCAGCTTAGCTGGGAGGGCCGAGCAGTACTTC
clone_size: NA; v_call: TRBV19; d_call: NA; j_call: TRBJ2-7; cdr3_aa: CASSKDGSYEQYF; cdr3_nt: TGTGCCAGTAGTAAGGACGGCTCCTACGAGCAGTACTTC
clone_size: NA; v_call: TRBV7-9; d_call: TRBD1; j_call: TRBJ2-7; cdr3_aa: CASSSSGTGIHEQYF; cdr3_nt: TGTGCCAGCAGCTCCTCCGGGACAGGGATACACGAGCAGTACTTC
clone_size: NA; v_call: TRBV29-1; d_call: NA; j_call: TRBJ2-1; cdr3_aa: CSVEERRGNEQFF; cdr3_nt: TGCAGCGTTGAAGAAAGGAGGGGCAATGAGCAGTTCTTC
clone_size: NA; v_call: TRBV2; d_call: TRBD2; j_call: TRBJ2-1; cdr3_aa: CAISFSASGGAKYNEQFF; cdr3_nt: TGTGCCATCAGTTTTTCGGCTAGCGGGGGGGCCAAATACAATGAGCAGTTCTTC
clone_size: few; v_call: TRBV7-7; d_call: NA; j_call: TRBJ2-3; cdr3_aa: CASSEMSADTQYF; cdr3_nt: TGTGCCAGCAGCGAAATGAGTGCAGATACGCAGTATTTT
clone_size: NA; v_call: TRBV9; d_call: TRBD1; j_call: TRBJ2-7; cdr3_aa: CASSTSGGRDEQYF; cdr3_nt: TGTGCCAGCAGCACCTCAGGGGGTCGGGACGAGCAGTACTTC
clone_size: NA; v_call: TRBV27; d_call: NA; j_call: TRBJ2-7; cdr3_aa: CASSLGGSPDYEQYF; cdr3_nt: TGTGCCAGCTCACTCGGAGGTTCACCTGACTACGAGCAGTACTTC
clone_size: many; v_call: TRBV12-3/TRBV12-4; d_call: NA; j_call: TRBJ2-7; cdr3_aa: CASSFVSVGHEQYF; cdr3_nt: TGTGCCAGCAGTTTCGTGTCGGTCGGCCACGAGCAGTACTTC
clone_size: NA; v_call: TRBV4-1; d_call: NA; j_call: TRBJ2-1; cdr3_aa: CASSQDLLGLSGQFF; cdr3_nt: TGCGCCAGCAGCCAAGATTTACTAGGCCTCAGCGGGCAGTTCTTC
clone_size: few; v_call: TRBV29-1; d_call: NA; j_call: TRBJ2-3; cdr3_aa: CSVDQGINTDTQYF; cdr3_nt: TGCAGCGTGGACCAGGGGATTAACACAGATACGCAGTATTTT
clone_size: NA; v_call: TRBV12-3/TRBV12-4; d_call: TRBD2; j_call: TRBJ2-7; cdr3_aa: CASGLAGGDYEQYF; cdr3_nt: TGTGCCAGCGGCCTAGCGGGGGGGGACTACGAGCAGTACTTC
clone_size: many; v_call: TRBV25-1; d_call: NA; j_call: TRBJ2-7; cdr3_aa: CASSGGGVEQYF; cdr3_nt: TGTGCCAGCAGCGGTGGAGGGGTTGAGCAGTACTTC
clone_size: few; v_call: TRBV3-1; d_call: NA; j_call: TRBJ2-2; cdr3_aa: CASTPNRDRRSGELFF; cdr3_nt: TGTGCCAGCACCCCAAATCGAGATAGGAGGAGCGGGGAGCTGTTTTTT
clone_size: many; v_call: TRBV3-1; d_call: TRBD1; j_call: TRBJ2-7; cdr3_aa: CASSPWTGAYEQYF; cdr3_nt: TGTGCCAGCAGCCCTTGGACAGGGGCTTACGAGCAGTACTTC
clone_size: NA; v_call: TRBV4-2; d_call: TRBD2; j_call: TRBJ2-7; cdr3_aa: CASSQLGGGDSYEQYF; cdr3_nt: TGTGCCAGCAGCCAGCTTGGTGGGGGGGACTCCTACGAGCAGTACTTC
clone_size: few; v_call: TRBV7-9; d_call: NA; j_call: TRBJ1-5; cdr3_aa: CASSFGGLGNQPQHF; cdr3_nt: TGTGCCAGCAGCTTTGGGGGATTAGGCAATCAGCCCCAGCATTTT
clone_size: many; v_call: TRBV20-1; d_call: NA; j_call: TRBJ2-7; cdr3_aa: CSATGPYEQYF; cdr3_nt: TGCAGTGCTACAGGCCCCTACGAGCAGTACTTC
clone_size: NA; v_call: TRBV29-1; d_call: NA; j_call: TRBJ1-6; cdr3_aa: CSVSQGSYNSPLHF; cdr3_nt: TGCAGCGTCTCCCAGGGCTCCTATAATTCACCCCTCCACTTT
clone_size: NA; v_call: TRBV6-4; d_call: TRBD1; j_call: TRBJ2-7; cdr3_aa: CASSNRPTLTGSVFYEQYF; cdr3_nt: TGTGCCAGCAGTAACAGACCGACCCTGACAGGGAGTGTATTCTACGAGCAGTACTTC
clone_size: NA; v_call: TRBV2; d_call: NA; j_call: TRBJ2-1; cdr3_aa: CASSEFKHNEQFF; cdr3_nt: TGTGCCAGCAGTGAATTCAAACACAATGAGCAGTTCTTC
clone_size: NA; v_call: TRBV11-2; d_call: NA; j_call: TRBJ2-7; cdr3_aa: CASSLDSQPKSYEQYF; cdr3_nt: TGTGCCAGCAGCTTAGATTCGCAGCCGAAATCCTACGAGCAGTACTTC
clone_size: NA; v_call: TRBV6-5; d_call: NA; j_call: TRBJ1-2; cdr3_aa: CASSYGGRQIWGYTF; cdr3_nt: TGTGCCAGCAGTTATGGAGGCCGTCAAATATGGGGCTACACCTTC
clone_size: few; v_call: TRBV7-6; d_call: TRBD1; j_call: TRBJ1-3; cdr3_aa: CASSPQTGGINTIYF; cdr3_nt: TGTGCCAGCAGCCCGCAGACAGGGGGCATAAACACCATATATTTT
clone_size: few; v_call: TRBV13; d_call: TRBD2; j_call: TRBJ2-3; cdr3_aa: CASSWGRGDGTDTQYF; cdr3_nt: TGTGCCAGCAGCTGGGGGAGGGGCGATGGAACAGATACGCAGTATTTT
clone_size: once; v_call: TRBV3-1; d_call: NA; j_call: TRBJ2-7; cdr3_aa: CASTQRGLLNEQYF; cdr3_nt: TGTGCCAGCACCCAACGGGGTTTATTGAACGAGCAGTACTTC
clone_size: NA; v_call: TRBV29-1; d_call: NA; j_call: TRBJ2-7; cdr3_aa: CSVRDISYEQYF; cdr3_nt: TGCAGCGTCCGGGACATTTCCTACGAGCAGTACTTC
clone_size: NA; v_call: TRBV24-1; d_call: NA; j_call: TRBJ1-5; cdr3_aa: CATSDLQARGPQHF; cdr3_nt: TGTGCCACCAGTGATTTGCAGGCCAGAGGGCCCCAGCATTTT
clone_size: NA; v_call: TRBV30; d_call: NA; j_call: TRBJ2-3; cdr3_aa: CAWSVPPSDTQYF; cdr3_nt: TGTGCCTGGAGTGTACCCCCATCAGATACGCAGTATTTT